Listed below are T cell receptor beta chains from one sample, sequenced in a study of type 1 regulatory T cells. A single record per CDR3 protein comes from TCRdb applying MiXCR to the reads. Here the sample spans fewer than 20,000 distinct CDR3 sequences, 10% to 13% being singletons. Sequenced: CD4+ T cells, either the whole sample or a sorted fraction (not recorded which). These receptors came from a human donor in good health. Both conserved end residues are part of each CDR3. D genes are given only for firm matches. Clone size is not always given. Where it is, it says once, few, many or a class for expanded clones.

DNA,CDR3,D,size,J,V
TGCAGCGTTGAACGACTAGCGGACGGGAAAGAGACCCAGTACTTC,CSVERLADGKETQYF,TRBD2,few,TRBJ2-5,TRBV29-1
TGTGCCAGCAGCTCTTTAGCGGGAGGGCCCACAGATACGCAGTATTTT,CASSSLAGGPTDTQYF,TRBD2,many,TRBJ2-3,TRBV7-9
TGCGCCAGCAGTCAAGAGGGGAGGGAGTACGAGCAGTACTTC,CASSQEGREYEQYF,TRBD2,.,TRBJ2-7,TRBV23-1
TGTGCCAGCAGCCGGCCCGGGACAGGCGCCAACAATGAGCAGTTCTTC,CASSRPGTGANNEQFF,TRBD1,many,TRBJ2-1,TRBV14
TGTGCCAGCATTGAGGGGGTGTCCTACAATGAGCAGTTCTTC,CASIEGVSYNEQFF,.,few,TRBJ2-1,TRBV28
TGCGCCAGCAGCCCAGGGGGACGGATGAACACTGAAGCTTTCTTT,CASSPGGRMNTEAFF,TRBD1,medium-sized,TRBJ1-1,TRBV5-1
TGCGCCAGCAGCTTGGGGGCAGGGGGGAACTACGAGCAGTACTTC,CASSLGAGGNYEQYF,.,.,TRBJ2-7,TRBV5-1
TGTGCCAGCAGCCCCGGTCTGGGACAGGGGGCCAGCGGTGGCTACACCTTC,CASSPGLGQGASGGYTF,TRBD1,many,TRBJ1-2,TRBV7-2
TGTGCCAGTAGTCCTCCGCACAGCTACGAGCAGTACTTC,CASSPPHSYEQYF,.,many,TRBJ2-7,TRBV19
TGTGCCAGCAGTTACCAACAGGGGGCTGGCACTGAAGCTTTCTTT,CASSYQQGAGTEAFF,TRBD1,many,TRBJ1-1,TRBV6-6
TGTGCCAGCAGCCAAGATAGAACCGGGGAGCTGTTTTTT,CASSQDRTGELFF,.,many,TRBJ2-2,TRBV14
TGTGCCAGCATCCGGGCAGGAAGCTATGGCTACACCTTC,CASIRAGSYGYTF,.,.,TRBJ1-2,TRBV5-4
TGCGCCAGCAGCTTCGGACTAGCGGGACGGAGCTCCTACAATGAGCAGTTCTTC,CASSFGLAGRSSYNEQFF,TRBD2,many,TRBJ2-1,TRBV5-1
TGCGCCAGCAGCTTGGACAGGGGACAGCCCCAGCATTTT,CASSLDRGQPQHF,TRBD1,many,TRBJ1-5,TRBV5-1
TGCGCCAGCAGCCAAGATGTGGCAGGGGTCTATGGCTACACCTTC,CASSQDVAGVYGYTF,.,.,TRBJ1-2,TRBV4-1
TGTGCCAGCAGCTTATTTTGGGGGAGCACAGATACGCAGTATTTT,CASSLFWGSTDTQYF,.,.,TRBJ2-3,TRBV7-2
TGCAGTGCTATTGAGGGGACAGCCAAAAACATTCAGTACTTC,CSAIEGTAKNIQYF,.,many,TRBJ2-4,TRBV20-1
TGTGCCAGCAGCTCCTACGCAGGCGATAATGAAAAACTGTTTTTT,CASSSYAGDNEKLFF,.,many,TRBJ1-4,TRBV9
TGTGCCAGCAGGGCGGCCAGTGCAACCCCCTACGAGCAGTACTTC,CASRAASATPYEQYF,.,few,TRBJ2-7,TRBV6-1
TGCAGTACTCGCCCGTTAGCGGGAGCATCCCATGAGCAGTTCTTC,CSTRPLAGASHEQFF,TRBD2,many,TRBJ2-1,TRBV20-1
TGTGCCAGCAGCTACCGGGGGACGGAAAACATTCAGTACTTC,CASSYRGTENIQYF,.,many,TRBJ2-4,TRBV3-1
TGTGCCAGCAGCTCCCAGGGGGCGCTAGACAATGAGCAGTTCTTC,CASSSQGALDNEQFF,TRBD1,few,TRBJ2-1,TRBV11-2
TGCAGTGCTAGGGGCGGGACGTACGAGCAGTACTTC,CSARGGTYEQYF,.,many,TRBJ2-7,TRBV20-1
TGTGCCAGTAGTATGCGGGCGGTAAGCTCCTACAATGAGCAGTTCTTC,CASSMRAVSSYNEQFF,.,.,TRBJ2-1,TRBV19
TGTGCCAGCACCTTCTTGGGACAAGCGAACACTGAAGCTTTCTTT,CASTFLGQANTEAFF,.,medium-sized,TRBJ1-1,TRBV9
TGTGCCAGCAGCTTCAATGAAGGGGATACGCAGTATTTT,CASSFNEGDTQYF,.,many,TRBJ2-3,TRBV7-3
TGTGCCAGCAGTTTAGCGTCACTAGCCGGGAAGCAGTTCTTC,CASSLASLAGKQFF,.,many,TRBJ2-1,TRBV12-3/TRBV12-4
TGCGCCAGCAGCCCCGGGACAGGGGGCACCGGGGAGCTGTTTTTT,CASSPGTGGTGELFF,TRBD1,medium-sized,TRBJ2-2,TRBV5-1
TGCAGTGCTACCGGGCCCCGGAGTGTTGAGACCCAGTACTTC,CSATGPRSVETQYF,.,few,TRBJ2-5,TRBV20-1
TGTGCCAGCAGTCGGACTAGCGGCCCTCCCGGGGGTGAGCAGTTCTTC,CASSRTSGPPGGEQFF,TRBD2,.,TRBJ2-1,TRBV5-4
TGCGCCAGCAGCCGGGACAAGAGCACAGATACGCAGTATTTT,CASSRDKSTDTQYF,.,many,TRBJ2-3,TRBV5-1
TGTGCCAGTAGTATCGGCACGGAGCTCGGGCGGGAGCTGTTTTTT,CASSIGTELGRELFF,.,.,TRBJ2-2,TRBV19
TGTGCCAGCAGTCCTAGGGGGCGCGGGAACACCGGGGAGCTGTTTTTT,CASSPRGRGNTGELFF,TRBD1,.,TRBJ2-2,TRBV12-3/TRBV12-4
TGCAGTGCTAGTAAAGGGGGCTACGAGCAGTACTTC,CSASKGGYEQYF,.,many,TRBJ2-7,TRBV20-1
TGTGCCAGCAGCTTTTCACCAACTACATACAGAAACAATGAGCAGTTCTTC,CASSFSPTTYRNNEQFF,.,many,TRBJ2-1,TRBV5-5
TGTGCCAGCAGCGCAACGTGGCAGGCTCAGACCCAGTACTTC,CASSATWQAQTQYF,.,.,TRBJ2-5,TRBV7-8
TGCGCCAGCAGCCCAAGACAGGGTATCCACGAGCAGTACTTC,CASSPRQGIHEQYF,TRBD1,many,TRBJ2-7,TRBV5-1
TGTGCCAGCAGCGTAGGACAGGGGGAACAGCCCCAGCATTTT,CASSVGQGEQPQHF,TRBD1,.,TRBJ1-5,TRBV7-2
TGTGCCAGCAGCTTGGGGCAGTTCACAGATACGCAGTATTTT,CASSLGQFTDTQYF,.,many,TRBJ2-3,TRBV7-3
TGTGCCAGCAGCTTGGATCCTAGCGGGAGCGAGACCCAGTACTTC,CASSLDPSGSETQYF,TRBD2,many,TRBJ2-5,TRBV5-4
TGTGCCAGCAGCTTTAAAAGGGGGACTAGCGTAGGGGGAATCACAGATACGCAGTATTTT,CASSFKRGTSVGGITDTQYF,TRBD2,few,TRBJ2-3,TRBV7-2
TGTGCCAGCTCGCCGATCGGGACAGGGGCGTTGGGGGCCAACGTCCTGACTTTC,CASSPIGTGALGANVLTF,TRBD1,many,TRBJ2-6,TRBV18
TGTGCCAGCAGTTTAGGCGGTGGAAACACCATATATTTT,CASSLGGGNTIYF,.,.,TRBJ1-3,TRBV12-3/TRBV12-4
TGTGCCAGCAGCATTAGCGGGAGTCGGACAGATACGCAGTATTTT,CASSISGSRTDTQYF,TRBD2,few,TRBJ2-3,TRBV12-3/TRBV12-4
TGTGCCAGTAGTATAGCCGGCACAGCCAAAGAGACCCAGTACTTC,CASSIAGTAKETQYF,.,.,TRBJ2-5,TRBV19